Listed below are T cell receptor beta chains from one sample, sequenced in a study of blood T cell repertoires in COVID-19. Repertoires were generated with immunoSEQ multiplex PCR, while TCRdb's copy carries only in-frame clones and drops some. The table lists approximately 93,000 clones, 80% to 90% of them singletons. The sequenced material came from peripheral blood. The receptor source for this set is a man aged 50-59 years with active or convalescent COVID-19. The CDR3 runs from the conserved cysteine through the conserved F or W. A D gene is named only where the DNA matches it firmly. Only some rows state a clone size, as once, few, many or a class for expanded clones.

>TRBJ1-2|TRBV19|TRBD1|.
CASSTRTGSLSYTF
TGTGCCAGTAGTACCCGGACAGGGAGTCTGAGCTACACCTTC
>TRBJ2-3|TRBV2|.|.
CASSPDYRPDTQYF
TGTGCCAGCAGCCCGGACTACCGACCAGATACGCAGTATTTT
>TRBJ2-1|TRBV5-1|TRBD1|.
CASSLEGAVNEQFF
TGCGCCAGCAGCTTGGAGGGGGCCGTCAATGAGCAGTTCTTC
>TRBJ1-5|TRBV7-8|.|.
CASSPYEAYSNQPQHF
TGTGCCAGCAGCCCCTACGAGGCCTATAGCAATCAGCCCCAGCATTTT
>TRBJ1-2|TRBV5-1|TRBD1|.
CASSLGDRDNYGYTF
TGCGCCAGCAGCTTGGGGGACAGAGATAACTATGGCTACACCTTC
>TRBJ2-7|TRBV19|TRBD2|.
CATQRGGSYEQYF
TGTGCCACCCAAAGGGGAGGGTCATACGAGCAGTACTTC
>TRBJ2-1|TRBV2|TRBD2|.
CASSVRSGRAYEQFF
TGTGCCAGCAGTGTACGTAGCGGGAGGGCGTATGAGCAGTTCTTC
>TRBJ2-5|TRBV12-5|.|.
CASGPYRGETQYF
TGTGCTAGTGGTCCATACCGGGGGGAGACCCAGTACTTC
>TRBJ2-5|TRBV7-2|TRBD2|.
CASSTGTSGGARETQYF
TGTGCCAGCAGCACCGGGACTAGCGGGGGGGCGAGAGAGACCCAGTACTTC
>TRBJ2-3|TRBV6-5|TRBD2|.
CASSYSISGGTDTQYF
TGTGCCAGCAGTTACTCGATTAGCGGGGGCACAGATACGCAGTATTTT
>TRBJ1-6|TRBV2|.|.
CASTQGSYNSPLHF
TGTGCCAGCACCCAGGGCTCCTATAATTCACCCCTCCACTTT
>TRBJ1-1|TRBV19|.|.
CASSSRGGQMNTEAFF
TGTGCCAGTAGTTCCCGAGGGGGACAAATGAACACTGAAGCTTTCTTT
>TRBJ2-2|TRBV27|.|.
CASSVRSANTGELFF
TGTGCCAGCAGCGTCAGGTCAGCGAACACCGGGGAGCTGTTTTTT
>TRBJ1-5|TRBV3-1/TRBV3-2|.|.
CASSQVLGQPQHF
TGTGCCAGCAGCCAAGTACTAGGACAGCCCCAGCATTTT
>TRBJ2-3|TRBV2|.|.
CASREDRSGADTQYF
TGTGCCAGCAGGGAAGACAGGTCGGGGGCAGATACGCAGTATTTT
>TRBJ2-7|TRBV10-3|TRBD1|.
CAISEIGTGYEQYF
TGTGCCATCAGTGAGATTGGGACAGGCTACGAGCAGTACTTC
>TRBJ2-3|TRBV12-5|TRBD2|.
CASGLGGGVTDTQYF
TGTGCTAGTGGTTTGGGCGGGGGGGTGACAGATACGCAGTATTTT
>TRBJ2-1|TRBV5-1|.|once
CASSPEYNEQFF
TGCGCCAGCAGCCCCGAGTACAATGAGCAGTTCTTC
>TRBJ2-1|TRBV19|TRBD1|once
CASSSRRDSKQFF
TGTGCCAGTAGTTCCCGCCGGGACAGTAAGCAGTTCTTC
>TRBJ2-3|TRBV4-1|TRBD2|.
CASSQGLAGSTDTQYF
TGCGCCAGCAGCCAAGGGCTAGCGGGCTCCACAGATACGCAGTATTTT
>TRBJ2-3|TRBV12-5|.|.
CASGTLFSGTSTDTQYF
TGTGCTAGTGGTACCCTCTTTAGCGGTACTAGCACAGATACGCAGTATTTT
>TRBJ1-1|TRBV14|.|.
CASSQDPGWNTEAFF
TGTGCCAGCAGCCAAGACCCAGGGTGGAACACTGAAGCTTTCTTT
>TRBJ1-6|TRBV7-2|.|once
CASSLESGSDSPLHF
TGTGCCAGCAGCTTAGAATCAGGGTCTGATTCACCCCTCCACTTT
>TRBJ2-7|TRBV19|.|.
CASSIGPQREQYF
TGTGCCAGTAGTATAGGCCCCCAGCGCGAGCAGTACTTC
>TRBJ1-1|TRBV19|TRBD1|.
CASSILAGQPNTEAFF
TGTGCCAGTAGTATCTTAGCGGGACAGCCGAACACTGAAGCTTTCTTT
>TRBJ2-5|TRBV29-1|.|once
CSGRDRVQETQYF
TGCAGCGGCCGGGATCGGGTACAAGAGACCCAGTACTTC
>TRBJ2-5|TRBV5-4|.|.
CASSLARGMGETQYF
TGTGCCAGCAGCTTGGCCCGGGGTATGGGGGAGACCCAGTACTTC
>TRBJ2-7|TRBV2|.|.
CASSERGSVSSYEQYF
TGTGCCAGCAGTGAAAGGGGGTCCGTGAGCTCCTACGAGCAGTACTTC
>TRBJ1-3|TRBV11-2|.|.
CASRPNRASGNTIYF
TGTGCCAGCAGACCAAACAGGGCCTCTGGAAACACCATATATTTT
>TRBJ2-7|TRBV7-9|.|.
CASGTGGREQYF
TGTGCCAGCGGTACCGGGGGGCGGGAGCAGTACTTC
>TRBJ2-2|TRBV3-1/TRBV3-2|.|.
CASSQSTGELFF
TGTGCCAGCAGCCAAAGCACTGGGGAGCTGTTTTTT
>TRBJ2-1|TRBV10-3|TRBD2|.
CAIKNPGLAGVSYNEQFF
TGTGCCATCAAAAATCCGGGACTAGCGGGAGTCTCCTACAATGAGCAGTTCTTC
>TRBJ1-2|TRBV19|.|.
CASSFAGNYGYTF
TGTGCCAGTAGTTTTGCCGGGAACTATGGCTACACCTTC
>TRBJ2-7|TRBV27|TRBD2|.
CASKRSGRGLISGRASDEQYF
TGTGCCAGCAAGCGGAGTGGCAGGGGGCTTATTAGCGGGAGGGCATCAGACGAGCAGTACTTC
>TRBJ2-6|TRBV5-1|TRBD1|.
CASSSTGEPGANVLTF
TGCGCCAGCAGCTCGACAGGGGAACCCGGGGCCAACGTCCTGACTTTC
>TRBJ2-4|TRBV10-3|.|.
CAIRGDIRDIQYF
TGTGCCATCAGGGGGGACATCAGGGACATTCAGTACTTC
>TRBJ2-3|TRBV5-6|.|.
CASSFSRQDTQYF
TGTGCCAGCAGCTTTTCCAGACAAGATACGCAGTATTTT
>TRBJ2-1|TRBV13|TRBD2|.
CAMPGLAFHYNEQFF
TGTGCCATGCCGGGACTAGCGTTCCACTACAATGAGCAGTTCTTC
>TRBJ2-7|TRBV6-6|TRBD1|.
CASSETGTGGEQYF
TGTGCCAGCAGTGAGACCGGGACAGGGGGCGAGCAGTACTTC
>TRBJ1-4|TRBV6-5|.|.
CASSASTGREKLFF
TGTGCCAGCAGCGCCTCTACAGGTAGAGAAAAACTGTTTTTT
>TRBJ2-1|TRBV6-2/TRBV6-3|TRBD2|.
CASSYPLAGGVDNEQFF
TGTGCCAGCAGTTACCCCCTAGCGGGGGGGGTGGACAATGAGCAGTTCTTC
>TRBJ2-1|TRBV10-2|.|.
CASSRDSPFYEQFF
TGCGCCAGCAGTAGGGACTCCCCCTTCTATGAGCAGTTCTTC
>TRBJ2-5|TRBV18|.|.
CASSPSRAGVRETQYF
TGTGCCAGCTCACCCTCCCGGGCGGGTGTACGAGAGACCCAGTACTTC
>TRBJ2-1|TRBV14|.|.
CASSQAQGGEQFF
TGTGCCAGCAGCCAAGCCCAGGGGGGTGAGCAGTTCTTC
>TRBJ2-7|TRBV5-6|TRBD1|once
CASSLTGLDEQYF
TGTGCCAGCAGCCTGACAGGGCTAGACGAGCAGTACTTC
>TRBJ2-2|TRBV9|TRBD2|.
CASSARSGGAGTGELFF
TGTGCCAGCAGCGCCCGTAGCGGGGGGGCTGGGACCGGGGAGCTGTTTTTT
>TRBJ2-1|TRBV5-4|.|.
CASSLAGGHNEQFF
TGTGCCAGCAGCTTGGCCGGGGGGCACAATGAGCAGTTCTTC